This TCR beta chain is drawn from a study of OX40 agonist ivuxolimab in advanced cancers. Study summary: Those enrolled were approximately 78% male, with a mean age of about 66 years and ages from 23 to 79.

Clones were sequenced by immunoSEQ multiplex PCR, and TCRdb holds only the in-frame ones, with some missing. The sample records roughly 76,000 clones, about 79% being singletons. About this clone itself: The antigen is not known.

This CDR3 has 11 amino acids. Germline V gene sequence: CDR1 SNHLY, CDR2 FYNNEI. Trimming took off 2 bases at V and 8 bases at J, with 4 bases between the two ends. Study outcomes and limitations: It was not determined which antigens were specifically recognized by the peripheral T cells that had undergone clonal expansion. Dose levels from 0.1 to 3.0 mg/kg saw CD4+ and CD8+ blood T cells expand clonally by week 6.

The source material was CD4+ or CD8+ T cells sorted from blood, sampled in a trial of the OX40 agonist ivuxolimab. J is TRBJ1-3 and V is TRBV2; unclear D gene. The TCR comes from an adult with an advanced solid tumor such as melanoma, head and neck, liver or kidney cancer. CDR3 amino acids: CASSEQYTIYF. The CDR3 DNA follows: TGTGCCAGCAGTGAACAGTACACCATATATTTT. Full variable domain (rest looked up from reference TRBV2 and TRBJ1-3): EPEVTQTPSHQVTQMGQEVILRCVPISNHLYFYWYRQILGQKVEFLVSFYNNEISEKSEIFDDQFSVERPDGSNFTLKIRSTKLEDSAMYFCASSEQYTIYFGEGSWLTVV.